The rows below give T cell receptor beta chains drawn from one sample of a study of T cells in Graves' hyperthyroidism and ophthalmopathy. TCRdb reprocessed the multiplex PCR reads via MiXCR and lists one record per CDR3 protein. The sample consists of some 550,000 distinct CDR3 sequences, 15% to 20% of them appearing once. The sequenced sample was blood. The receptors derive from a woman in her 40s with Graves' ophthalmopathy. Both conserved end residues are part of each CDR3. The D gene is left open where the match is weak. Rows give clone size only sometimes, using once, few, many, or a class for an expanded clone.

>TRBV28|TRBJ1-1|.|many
TGTGCCAGCAGGCTCCCGGGGCCCCGGGGCGGTGAAGCTTTCTTT
CASRLPGPRGGEAFF
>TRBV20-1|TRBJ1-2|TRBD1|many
TGCAGTGCTACGGGACAGGGGAGTGGTGGCTACACCTTC
CSATGQGSGGYTF
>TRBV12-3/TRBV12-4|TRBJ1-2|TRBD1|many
TGTGCCAGCAGGAGGGACAGGGGTTGGGGCTACACCTTC
CASRRDRGWGYTF
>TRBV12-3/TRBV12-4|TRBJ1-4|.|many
TGTGCCAGCAGTGTGACCCACGGGGCTAATGAAAAACTGTTTTTT
CASSVTHGANEKLFF
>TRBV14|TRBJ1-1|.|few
TGTGCCAGCAGCCAAGACCCGGGCCTTCTCACTGAAGCTTTCTTT
CASSQDPGLLTEAFF
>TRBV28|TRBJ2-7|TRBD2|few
TGTGCCAGCTTGGGACTAGCGGGGTCCCACGAGCAGTACTTC
CASLGLAGSHEQYF
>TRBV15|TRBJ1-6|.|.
TGTGCCACCAGCCTTGGACTGGGCACAGGCTCACCCCTCCACTTT
CATSLGLGTGSPLHF
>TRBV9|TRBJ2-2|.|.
TGTGCCAGCAGCGTAGACTCGAACACCGGGGAGCTGTTTTTT
CASSVDSNTGELFF
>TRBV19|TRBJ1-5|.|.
TGTGCCAGTAGTATAGAGGATCAGCCCCAGCATTTT
CASSIEDQPQHF
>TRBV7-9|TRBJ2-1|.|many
TGTGCCAGCAGCCCGTGGGACGCCACCTCCTACAATGAGCAGTTCTTC
CASSPWDATSYNEQFF